Listed below are T cell receptor beta chains from one sample, sequenced in a study of blood T cells in healthy people across ages. MiXCR, run by TCRdb on the 5' RACE reads, gives a single entry per CDR3 protein. This sample carries fewer than 700,000 distinct CDR3 sequences, about 45% of them seen once, and the ten largest clones take about 26%. The sequenced sample was blood. The receptors derive from an older man in good health. Both conserved end residues are part of each CDR3. The D gene is left open where the match is weak. A row's size may be missing; if present it is once, few, many or a size class.

V gene	CDR3 length	J gene	D gene	clone size	CDR3 DNA	CDR3 protein
TRBV9	15	TRBJ2-5	.	few	TGTGCCAGCAGCGTAGATCCGATAGGACAAGAGACCCAGTACTTC	CASSVDPIGQETQYF
TRBV7-8	12	TRBJ2-3	.	few	TGTGCCACCGGGGGGCTGGCAGATACGCAGTATTTT	CATGGLADTQYF
TRBV5-1	12	TRBJ2-5	.	.	TGCGCCAGCAGCGCACAGACAGGAGAGCAGTACTTC	CASSAQTGEQYF
TRBV29-1	14	TRBJ2-1	TRBD2	.	TGCAGCGTTGTGTGGGGACTAGCGGACAATGAGCAGTTCTTC	CSVVWGLADNEQFF
TRBV10-3	15	TRBJ2-3	.	.	TGTGCCATCAGTGAGCCCAGTGAGAGCACAGATACGCAGTATTTT	CAISEPSESTDTQYF
TRBV27	12	TRBJ2-7	.	.	TGTGCCAGCAGCACTCGAAGGGACGAGCAGTACTTC	CASSTRRDEQYF
TRBV6-5	15	TRBJ2-5	.	many	TGTGCCAGCAGTTACTCGGGGAGACGACAAGAGACCCAGTACTTC	CASSYSGRRQETQYF
TRBV6-2/TRBV6-3	17	TRBJ2-6	.	.	TGTGCCAGCAGTTATGAGAGTCTCCGCTCTGGGGCCAACGTCCTGACTTTC	CASSYESLRSGANVLTF
TRBV7-2	15	TRBJ2-1	.	few	TGTGCCAGCAGCTTATTGTCGGGGAAGGTCGATGAGCAGTTCTTC	CASSLLSGKVDEQFF
TRBV5-1	17	TRBJ2-7	TRBD2	few	TGCGCCAGCAGTCGGGCAGGGACCAGCGGGAACTCCTACGGGCAGTACTTC	CASSRAGTSGNSYGQYF
TRBV27	12	TRBJ2-7	TRBD1	.	TGTGCCATGACGGGACAGCAAGAGGCCCAGTACTTC	CAMTGQQEAQYF
TRBV27	16	TRBJ1-5	.	few	TGTGCCAGCAGACGAAACGGGCAAGCCAACAATCAGCCCCAGCATTTT	CASRRNGQANNQPQHF
TRBV20-1	15	TRBJ1-5	TRBD1	.	TGCAGTGCTAGCTCCGGGACAGGCCGCAATCAGCCCCAGCATTTT	CSASSGTGRNQPQHF
TRBV4-2	13	TRBJ2-4	.	few	TGTGCCAGCAGCCAGGGGGCGCAGAACATTCAGTACTTC	CASSQGAQNIQYF
TRBV4-2	15	TRBJ2-7	TRBD1	many	TGTGCCAGCAGCCCTGGACAGGGGACGTCCTACGAGCAGTACTTC	CASSPGQGTSYEQYF
TRBV3-1	15	TRBJ2-6	.	many	TGTGCCAGCAGCCTGGAGGGTGCTGGGGCCAACGTCCTGACTTTC	CASSLEGAGANVLTF
TRBV29-1	12	TRBJ1-2	TRBD1	.	TGCAGCGTTGAAGCAGGGGGCTATGGCTACACCTTC	CSVEAGGYGYTF